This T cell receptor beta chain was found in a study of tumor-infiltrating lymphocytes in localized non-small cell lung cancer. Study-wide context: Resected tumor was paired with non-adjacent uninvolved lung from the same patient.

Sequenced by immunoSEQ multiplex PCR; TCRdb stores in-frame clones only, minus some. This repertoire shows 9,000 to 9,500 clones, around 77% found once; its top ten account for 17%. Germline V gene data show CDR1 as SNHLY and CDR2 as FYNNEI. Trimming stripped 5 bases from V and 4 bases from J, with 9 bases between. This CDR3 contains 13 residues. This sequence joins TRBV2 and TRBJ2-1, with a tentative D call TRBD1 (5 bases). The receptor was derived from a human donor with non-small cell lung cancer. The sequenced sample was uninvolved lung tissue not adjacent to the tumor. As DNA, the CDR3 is TGTGCCAGCAGTTCCGACAGTTACAATGAGCAGTTCTTC. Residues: CASSSDSYNEQFF.